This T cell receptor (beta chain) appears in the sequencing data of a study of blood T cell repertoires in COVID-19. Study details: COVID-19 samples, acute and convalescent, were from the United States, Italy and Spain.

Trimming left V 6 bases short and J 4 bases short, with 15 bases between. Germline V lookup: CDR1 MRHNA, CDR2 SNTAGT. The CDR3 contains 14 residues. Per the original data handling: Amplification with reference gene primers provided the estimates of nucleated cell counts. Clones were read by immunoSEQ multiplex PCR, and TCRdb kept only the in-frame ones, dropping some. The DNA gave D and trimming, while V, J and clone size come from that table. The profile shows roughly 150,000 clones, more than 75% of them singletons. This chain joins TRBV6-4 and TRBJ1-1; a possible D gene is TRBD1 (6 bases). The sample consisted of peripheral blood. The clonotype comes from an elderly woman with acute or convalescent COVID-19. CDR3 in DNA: TGTGCCAGCAGCATTACAGGGAGGGGCACTGAAGCTTTCTTT. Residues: CASSITGRGTEAFF.